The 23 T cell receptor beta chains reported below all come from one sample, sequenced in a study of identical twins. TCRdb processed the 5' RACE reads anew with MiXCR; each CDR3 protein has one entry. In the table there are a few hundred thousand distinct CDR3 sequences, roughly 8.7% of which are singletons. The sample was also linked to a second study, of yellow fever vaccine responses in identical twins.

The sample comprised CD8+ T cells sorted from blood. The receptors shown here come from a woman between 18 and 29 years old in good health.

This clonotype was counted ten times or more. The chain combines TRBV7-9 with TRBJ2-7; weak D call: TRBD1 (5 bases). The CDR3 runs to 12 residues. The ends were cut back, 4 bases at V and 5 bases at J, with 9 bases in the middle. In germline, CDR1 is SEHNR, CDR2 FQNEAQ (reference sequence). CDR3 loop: CASSSQGDEQYF. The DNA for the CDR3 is TGTGCCAGCAGCTCCCAAGGGGACGAGCAGTACTTC.

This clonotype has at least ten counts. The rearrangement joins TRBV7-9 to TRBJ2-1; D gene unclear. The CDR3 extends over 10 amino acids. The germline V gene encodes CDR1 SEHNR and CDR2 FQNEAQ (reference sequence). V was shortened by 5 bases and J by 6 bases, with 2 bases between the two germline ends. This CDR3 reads CASSINEQFF. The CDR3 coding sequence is TGTGCCAGCAGCATCAATGAGCAGTTCTTC.

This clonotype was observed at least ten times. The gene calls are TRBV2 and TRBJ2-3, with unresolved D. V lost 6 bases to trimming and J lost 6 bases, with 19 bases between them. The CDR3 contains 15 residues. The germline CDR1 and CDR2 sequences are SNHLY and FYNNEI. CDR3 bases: TGTGCCAGCAGGGACCCTCTAGGAGTATCGGATACGCAGTATTTT. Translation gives CASRDPLGVSDTQYF.

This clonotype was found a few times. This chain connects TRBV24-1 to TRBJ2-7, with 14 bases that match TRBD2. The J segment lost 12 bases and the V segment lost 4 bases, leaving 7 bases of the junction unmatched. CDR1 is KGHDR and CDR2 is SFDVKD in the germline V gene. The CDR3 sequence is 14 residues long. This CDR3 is CATSDTGTSGSLYF. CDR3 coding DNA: TGTGCCACCAGTGACACCGGGACTAGCGGGAGTCTGTACTTC.

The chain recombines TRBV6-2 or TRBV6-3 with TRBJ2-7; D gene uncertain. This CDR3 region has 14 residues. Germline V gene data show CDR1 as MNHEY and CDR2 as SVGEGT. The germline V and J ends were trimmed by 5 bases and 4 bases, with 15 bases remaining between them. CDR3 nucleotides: TGTGCCAGCAGTGTTACACCGGACCGTTACGAGCAGTACTTC. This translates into CASSVTPDRYEQYF.

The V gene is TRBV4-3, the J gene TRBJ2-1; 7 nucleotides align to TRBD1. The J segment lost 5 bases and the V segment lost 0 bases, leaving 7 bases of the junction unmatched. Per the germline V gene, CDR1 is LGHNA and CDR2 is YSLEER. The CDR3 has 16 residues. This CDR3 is CASSQETDRSNNEQFF. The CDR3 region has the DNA TGCGCCAGCAGCCAAGAAACGGACAGGAGCAACAATGAGCAGTTCTTC.

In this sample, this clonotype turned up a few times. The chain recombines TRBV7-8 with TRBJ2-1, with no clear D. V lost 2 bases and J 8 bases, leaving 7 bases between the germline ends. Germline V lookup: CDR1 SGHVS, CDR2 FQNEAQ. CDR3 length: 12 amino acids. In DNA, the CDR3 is TGTGCCAGCAGCTTACCCCAGGATGAGCAGTTCTTC. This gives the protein CASSLPQDEQFF.

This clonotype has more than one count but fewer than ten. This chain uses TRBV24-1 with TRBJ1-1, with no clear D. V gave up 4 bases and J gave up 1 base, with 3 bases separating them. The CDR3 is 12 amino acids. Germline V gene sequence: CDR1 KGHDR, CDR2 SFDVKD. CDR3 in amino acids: CATSEGNTEAFF. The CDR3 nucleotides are TGTGCCACCAGTGAGGGGAACACTGAAGCTTTCTTT.

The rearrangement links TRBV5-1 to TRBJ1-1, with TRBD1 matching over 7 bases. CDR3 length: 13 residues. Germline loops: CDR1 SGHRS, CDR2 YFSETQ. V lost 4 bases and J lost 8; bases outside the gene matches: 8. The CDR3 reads CASSAGTDREAFF. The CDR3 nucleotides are TGCGCCAGCAGCGCCGGGACAGACCGCGAAGCTTTCTTT.

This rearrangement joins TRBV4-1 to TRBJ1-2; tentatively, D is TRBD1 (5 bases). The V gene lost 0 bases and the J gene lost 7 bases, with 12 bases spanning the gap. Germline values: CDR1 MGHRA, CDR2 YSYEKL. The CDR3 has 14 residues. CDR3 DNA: TGCGCCAGCAGCCAAGACAGGGAGACGAGTGGCTACACCTTC. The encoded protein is CASSQDRETSGYTF.

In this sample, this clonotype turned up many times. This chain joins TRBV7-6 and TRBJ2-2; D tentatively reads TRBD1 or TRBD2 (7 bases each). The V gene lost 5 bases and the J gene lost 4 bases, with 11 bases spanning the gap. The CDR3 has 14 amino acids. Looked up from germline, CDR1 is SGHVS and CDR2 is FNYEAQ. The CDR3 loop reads CASSQGGTTGELFF. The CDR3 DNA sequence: TGTGCCAGCAGCCAGGGGGGGACCACCGGGGAGCTGTTTTTT.

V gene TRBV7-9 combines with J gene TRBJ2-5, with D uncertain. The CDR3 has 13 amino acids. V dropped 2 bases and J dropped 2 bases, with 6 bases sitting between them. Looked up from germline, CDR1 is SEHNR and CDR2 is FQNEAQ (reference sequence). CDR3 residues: CASSLHGQETQYF. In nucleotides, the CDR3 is TGTGCCAGCAGCTTACACGGGCAAGAGACCCAGTACTTC.

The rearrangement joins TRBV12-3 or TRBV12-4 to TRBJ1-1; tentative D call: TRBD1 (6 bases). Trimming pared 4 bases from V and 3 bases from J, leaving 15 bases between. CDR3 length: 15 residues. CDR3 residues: CASSSRTVFDTEAFF. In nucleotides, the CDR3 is TGTGCCAGCAGTTCCCGGACAGTGTTTGACACTGAAGCTTTCTTT.

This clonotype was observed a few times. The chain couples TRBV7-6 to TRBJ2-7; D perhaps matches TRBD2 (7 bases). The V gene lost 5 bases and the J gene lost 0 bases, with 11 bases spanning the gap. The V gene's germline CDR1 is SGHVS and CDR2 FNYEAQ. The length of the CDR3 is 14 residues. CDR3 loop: CASSPGGTSYEQYF. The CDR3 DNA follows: TGTGCCAGCAGCCCGGGGGGCACCTCCTACGAGCAGTACTTC.

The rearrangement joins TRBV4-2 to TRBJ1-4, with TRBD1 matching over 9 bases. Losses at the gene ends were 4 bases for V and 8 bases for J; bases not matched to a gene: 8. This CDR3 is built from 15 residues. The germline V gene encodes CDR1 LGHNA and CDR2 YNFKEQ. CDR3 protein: CASSPTQGAREKLFF. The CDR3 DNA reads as TGTGCCAGCAGCCCGACACAGGGGGCCCGAGAAAAACTGTTTTTT.

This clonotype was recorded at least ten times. The CDR3: CSVPGTPRRDEQFF. In DNA form, the CDR3 reads TGCAGCGTCCCCGGGACCCCCCGTCGGGATGAGCAGTTCTTC. The chain has TRBV29-1 and TRBJ2-1; D assignment may be TRBD1 or TRBD2 (5 bases each). Germline V gene data show CDR1 as SQVTM and CDR2 as ANQGSEA. V lost 6 bases, J lost 8 bases, and 20 bases lay in between. The CDR3 spans 14 residues.

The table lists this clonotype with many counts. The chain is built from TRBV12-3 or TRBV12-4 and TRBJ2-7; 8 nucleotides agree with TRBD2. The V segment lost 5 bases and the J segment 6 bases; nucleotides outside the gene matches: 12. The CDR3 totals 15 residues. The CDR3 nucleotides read TGTGCCAGCAGTCGGGGGGGGTCGCGTTGGCGCGAGCAGTACTTC. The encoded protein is CASSRGGSRWREQYF.

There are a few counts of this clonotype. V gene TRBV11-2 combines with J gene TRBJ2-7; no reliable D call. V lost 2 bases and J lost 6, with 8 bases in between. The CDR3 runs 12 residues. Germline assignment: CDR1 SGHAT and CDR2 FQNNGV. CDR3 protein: CASSLRLFEQYF. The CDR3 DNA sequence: TGTGCCAGCAGCTTAAGGCTTTTCGAGCAGTACTTC.

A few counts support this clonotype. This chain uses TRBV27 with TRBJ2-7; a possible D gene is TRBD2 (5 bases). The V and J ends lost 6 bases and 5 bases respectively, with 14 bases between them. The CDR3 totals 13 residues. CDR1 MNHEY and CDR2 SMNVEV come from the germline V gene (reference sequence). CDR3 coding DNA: TGTGCCAGCAGGGGCGGGCAAAGCCACGAGCAGTACTTC. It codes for CASRGGQSHEQYF.

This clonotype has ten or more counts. CDR3 bases: TGTGCCAGCAGTGACGTTACGGGGGGAGACTATGGCTACACCTTC. Translated, it gives CASSDVTGGDYGYTF. The rearrangement joins TRBV2 to TRBJ1-2, with D possibly being TRBD1 (5 bases). The CDR3 covers 15 residues. Trimming removed 3 bases at V and 3 bases at J, with 14 bases between. CDR1 and CDR2 from the germline V gene are SNHLY and FYNNEI.

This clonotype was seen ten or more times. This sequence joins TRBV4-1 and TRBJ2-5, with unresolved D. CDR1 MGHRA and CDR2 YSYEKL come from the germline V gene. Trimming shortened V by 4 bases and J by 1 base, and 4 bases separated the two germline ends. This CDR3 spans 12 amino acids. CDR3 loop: CASSPSQETQYF. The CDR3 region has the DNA TGCGCCAGCAGCCCCTCCCAAGAGACCCAGTACTTC.

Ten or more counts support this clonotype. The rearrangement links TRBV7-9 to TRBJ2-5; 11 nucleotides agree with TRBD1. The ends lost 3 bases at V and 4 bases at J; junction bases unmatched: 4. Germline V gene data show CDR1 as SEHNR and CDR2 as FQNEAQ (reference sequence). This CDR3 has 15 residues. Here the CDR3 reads CASSLGQGGRETQYF. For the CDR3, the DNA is TGTGCCAGCAGCTTGGGACAGGGGGGAAGAGAGACCCAGTACTTC.

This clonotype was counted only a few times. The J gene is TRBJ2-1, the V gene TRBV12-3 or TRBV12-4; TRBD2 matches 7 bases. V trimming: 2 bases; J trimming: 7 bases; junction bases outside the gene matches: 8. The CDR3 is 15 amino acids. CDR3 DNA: TGTGCCAGCAGTTTATTAGCGGGCAGCAAAAATGAGCAGTTCTTC. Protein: CASSLLAGSKNEQFF.